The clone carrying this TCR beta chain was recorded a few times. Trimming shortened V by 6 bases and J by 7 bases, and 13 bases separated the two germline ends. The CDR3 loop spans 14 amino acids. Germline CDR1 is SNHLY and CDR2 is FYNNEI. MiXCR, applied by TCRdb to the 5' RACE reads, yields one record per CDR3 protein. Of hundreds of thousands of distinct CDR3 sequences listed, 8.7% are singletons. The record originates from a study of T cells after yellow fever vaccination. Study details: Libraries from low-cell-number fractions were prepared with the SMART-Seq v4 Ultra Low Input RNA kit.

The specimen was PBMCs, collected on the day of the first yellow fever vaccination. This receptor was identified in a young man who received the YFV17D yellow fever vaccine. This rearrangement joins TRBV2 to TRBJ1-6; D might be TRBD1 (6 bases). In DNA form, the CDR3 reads TGTGCCAGCAGCCCCGACAGGAACAATTCACCCCTCCACTTT. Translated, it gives CASSPDRNNSPLHF.